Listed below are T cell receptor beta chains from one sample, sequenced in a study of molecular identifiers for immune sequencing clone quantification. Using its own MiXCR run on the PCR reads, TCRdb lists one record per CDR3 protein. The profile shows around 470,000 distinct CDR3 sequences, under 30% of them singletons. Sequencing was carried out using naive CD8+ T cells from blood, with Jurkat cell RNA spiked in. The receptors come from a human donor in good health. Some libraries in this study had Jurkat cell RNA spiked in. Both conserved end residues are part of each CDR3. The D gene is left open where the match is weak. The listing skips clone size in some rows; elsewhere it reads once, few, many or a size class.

cdr3_aa: CASSEKSGQGCTDTQYF; cdr3_nt: TGTGCCAGCAGCGAAAAGTCCGGACAGGGGTGCACAGATACGCAGTATTTT; clone_size: many; j_call: TRBJ2-3; d_call: NA; v_call: TRBV21-1
cdr3_aa: CASSPTAGQESYEQYF; cdr3_nt: TGCGCCAGCAGCCCCACGGCGGGACAGGAATCCTACGAGCAGTACTTC; clone_size: NA; j_call: TRBJ2-7; d_call: TRBD1; v_call: TRBV4-1
cdr3_aa: CATSPGLSSYNEQFF; cdr3_nt: TGTGCCACCAGCCCGGGACTAAGCTCCTACAATGAGCAGTTCTTC; clone_size: NA; j_call: TRBJ2-1; d_call: TRBD2; v_call: TRBV24-1
cdr3_aa: CASRGSVAGPDNEQFF; cdr3_nt: TGTGCCAGTAGGGGGTCCGTGGCGGGGCCTGACAATGAGCAGTTCTTC; clone_size: few; j_call: TRBJ2-1; d_call: NA; v_call: TRBV19
cdr3_aa: CSVRGRGSSYEQYF; cdr3_nt: TGCAGCGTCAGAGGCCGCGGATCCTCCTACGAGCAGTACTTC; clone_size: NA; j_call: TRBJ2-7; d_call: NA; v_call: TRBV29-1
cdr3_aa: CASSLGIGAPGAFF; cdr3_nt: TGTGCCAGCAGTTTAGGAATAGGGGCTCCAGGAGCTTTCTTT; clone_size: NA; j_call: TRBJ1-1; d_call: NA; v_call: TRBV12-3/TRBV12-4
cdr3_aa: CASSWTGATGELFF; cdr3_nt: TGTGCCAGCAGCTGGACAGGGGCTACCGGGGAGCTGTTTTTT; clone_size: NA; j_call: TRBJ2-2; d_call: TRBD1; v_call: TRBV11-3
cdr3_aa: CSVVERGAFTDTQYF; cdr3_nt: TGCAGCGTTGTAGAGCGGGGAGCGTTCACAGATACGCAGTATTTT; clone_size: many; j_call: TRBJ2-3; d_call: TRBD2; v_call: TRBV29-1
cdr3_aa: CSVGTDSYEQYF; cdr3_nt: TGCAGCGTTGGGACCGACTCCTACGAGCAGTACTTC; clone_size: few; j_call: TRBJ2-7; d_call: NA; v_call: TRBV29-1
cdr3_aa: CATQQQGPKETQYF; cdr3_nt: TGTGCCACCCAACAACAGGGCCCCAAAGAGACCCAGTACTTC; clone_size: NA; j_call: TRBJ2-5; d_call: NA; v_call: TRBV19
cdr3_aa: CASSSGPGLEDSPPRWTSRYEQYF; cdr3_nt: TGTGCCAGCAGCTCCGGACCGGGACTAGAGGACTCTCCCCCTCGGTGGACGAGTAGGTACGAGCAGTACTTC; clone_size: NA; j_call: TRBJ2-7; d_call: TRBD2; v_call: TRBV11-2
cdr3_aa: CSAPAPLDTQYF; cdr3_nt: TGCAGTGCGCCGGCTCCTTTAGATACGCAGTATTTT; clone_size: few; j_call: TRBJ2-3; d_call: NA; v_call: TRBV20-1
cdr3_aa: CATSRLGQGVNQPQHF; cdr3_nt: TGTGCCACCAGCAGACTCGGACAGGGGGTCAATCAGCCCCAGCATTTT; clone_size: few; j_call: TRBJ1-5; d_call: TRBD1; v_call: TRBV15
cdr3_aa: CASSQGFTYEQHF; cdr3_nt: TGTGCCAGTAGTCAGGGTTTCACCTACGAGCAGCACTTC; clone_size: once; j_call: TRBJ2-7; d_call: NA; v_call: TRBV19
cdr3_aa: CASSPGLADNEQFF; cdr3_nt: TGCGCCAGCAGCCCGGGACTAGCGGACAATGAGCAGTTCTTC; clone_size: many; j_call: TRBJ2-1; d_call: TRBD2; v_call: TRBV5-1
cdr3_aa: CASSQDDMSGTEAFF; cdr3_nt: TGCGCCAGCAGCCAAGATGACATGTCGGGGACTGAAGCTTTCTTT; clone_size: NA; j_call: TRBJ1-1; d_call: NA; v_call: TRBV4-3
cdr3_aa: CASSPWAGGQQPQHF; cdr3_nt: TGTGCCAGTAGCCCTTGGGCAGGGGGACAACAGCCCCAGCATTTT; clone_size: NA; j_call: TRBJ1-5; d_call: TRBD1; v_call: TRBV19
cdr3_aa: CASRYGNYEQYF; cdr3_nt: TGTGCCAGCAGGTACGGAAATTACGAGCAGTACTTC; clone_size: NA; j_call: TRBJ2-7; d_call: NA; v_call: TRBV5-6
cdr3_aa: CASSREGQGKSGANVLTF; cdr3_nt: TGTGCCAGCAGCCGTGAGGGACAGGGAAAGTCTGGGGCCAACGTCCTGACTTTC; clone_size: NA; j_call: TRBJ2-6; d_call: TRBD1; v_call: TRBV7-3
cdr3_aa: CATSRAPTLTMTYNEQFF; cdr3_nt: TGTGCCACCAGCAGAGCCCCCACCTTAACAATGACCTACAATGAGCAGTTCTTC; clone_size: NA; j_call: TRBJ2-1; d_call: NA; v_call: TRBV15
cdr3_aa: CASSDPGVSYEQYF; cdr3_nt: TGTGCCAGCAGTGACCCGGGAGTCTCCTACGAGCAGTACTTC; clone_size: NA; j_call: TRBJ2-7; d_call: NA; v_call: TRBV6-6
cdr3_aa: CASSLVTDYSGANVLTF; cdr3_nt: TGTGCCAGCAGCTTAGTAACGGATTACTCTGGGGCCAACGTCCTGACTTTC; clone_size: many; j_call: TRBJ2-6; d_call: NA; v_call: TRBV13
cdr3_aa: CATSDSPSTDTQYF; cdr3_nt: TGTGCCACCAGTGATTCTCCTAGCACAGATACGCAGTATTTT; clone_size: NA; j_call: TRBJ2-3; d_call: NA; v_call: TRBV24-1
cdr3_aa: CASSSDRTFPTDTQYF; cdr3_nt: TGTGCCAGCAGTTCAGATAGGACCTTTCCCACAGATACGCAGTATTTT; clone_size: few; j_call: TRBJ2-3; d_call: NA; v_call: TRBV6-6
cdr3_aa: CASSYNSKDTTPYYGYTF; cdr3_nt: TGTGCCAGCAGTTACAATTCCAAGGACACGACCCCATACTATGGCTACACCTTC; clone_size: few; j_call: TRBJ1-2; d_call: NA; v_call: TRBV6-2/TRBV6-3
cdr3_aa: CATSDGKSYNEQFF; cdr3_nt: TGTGCCACCAGCGACGGAAAAAGCTACAATGAGCAGTTCTTC; clone_size: few; j_call: TRBJ2-1; d_call: NA; v_call: TRBV15
cdr3_aa: CAGSRGQAYEQYF; cdr3_nt: TGTGCCGGTAGCCGGGGCCAAGCCTACGAGCAGTACTTC; clone_size: few; j_call: TRBJ2-7; d_call: NA; v_call: TRBV19
cdr3_aa: CATSRELAGSSYEQYF; cdr3_nt: TGTGCCACCAGCAGAGAGTTGGCAGGCTCTTCCTACGAGCAGTACTTC; clone_size: few; j_call: TRBJ2-7; d_call: NA; v_call: TRBV15
cdr3_aa: CASSHDPAGQTEAFF; cdr3_nt: TGCGCCAGCAGCCACGACCCGGCGGGACAGACTGAAGCTTTCTTT; clone_size: NA; j_call: TRBJ1-1; d_call: TRBD1; v_call: TRBV4-1
cdr3_aa: CAGSSTGGPTEAFF; cdr3_nt: TGCGCCGGCAGCTCGACAGGGGGTCCCACTGAAGCTTTCTTT; clone_size: NA; j_call: TRBJ1-1; d_call: TRBD1; v_call: TRBV5-1